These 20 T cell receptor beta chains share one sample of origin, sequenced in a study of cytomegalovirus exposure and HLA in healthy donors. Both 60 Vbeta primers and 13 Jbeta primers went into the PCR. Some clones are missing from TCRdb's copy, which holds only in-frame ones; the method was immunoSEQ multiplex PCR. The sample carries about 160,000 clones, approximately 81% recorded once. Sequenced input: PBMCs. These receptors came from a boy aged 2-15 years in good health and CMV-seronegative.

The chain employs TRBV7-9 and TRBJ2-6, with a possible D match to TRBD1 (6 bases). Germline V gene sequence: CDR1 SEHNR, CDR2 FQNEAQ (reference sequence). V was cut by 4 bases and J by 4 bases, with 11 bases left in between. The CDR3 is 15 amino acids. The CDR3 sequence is CASSYGTPGANVLTF. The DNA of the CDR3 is TGTGCCAGCAGCTACGGGACACCCGGGGCCAACGTCCTGACTTTC.

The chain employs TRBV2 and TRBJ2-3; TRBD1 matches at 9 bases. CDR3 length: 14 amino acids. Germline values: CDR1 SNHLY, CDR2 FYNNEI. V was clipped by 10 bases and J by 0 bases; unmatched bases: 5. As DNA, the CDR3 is TGTGCCACCTTAGACAGGGGGAGCACAGATACGCAGTATTTT. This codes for CATLDRGSTDTQYF.

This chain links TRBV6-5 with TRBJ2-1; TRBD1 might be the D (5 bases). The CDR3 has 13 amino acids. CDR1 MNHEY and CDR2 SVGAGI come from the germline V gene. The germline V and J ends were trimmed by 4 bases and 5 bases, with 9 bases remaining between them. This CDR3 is CASSLGPHNEQFF. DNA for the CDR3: TGTGCCAGCAGTTTGGGGCCCCACAATGAGCAGTTCTTC.

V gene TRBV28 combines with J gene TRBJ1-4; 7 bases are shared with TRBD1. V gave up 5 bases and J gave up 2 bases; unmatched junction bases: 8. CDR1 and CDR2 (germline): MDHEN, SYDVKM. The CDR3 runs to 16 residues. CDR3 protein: CASSRQGPKTNEKLFF. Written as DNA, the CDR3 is TGTGCCAGCAGTCGACAGGGCCCCAAGACTAATGAAAAACTGTTTTTT.

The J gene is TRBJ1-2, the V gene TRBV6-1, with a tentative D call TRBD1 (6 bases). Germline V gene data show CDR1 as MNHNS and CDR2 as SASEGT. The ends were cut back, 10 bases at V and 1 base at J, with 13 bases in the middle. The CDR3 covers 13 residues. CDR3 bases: TGTGCCACCCCCGACAGGTTTAACTATGGCTACACCTTC. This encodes CATPDRFNYGYTF.

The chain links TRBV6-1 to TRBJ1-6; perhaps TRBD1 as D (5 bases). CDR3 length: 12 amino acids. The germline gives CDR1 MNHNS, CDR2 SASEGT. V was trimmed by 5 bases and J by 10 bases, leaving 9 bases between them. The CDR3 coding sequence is TGTGCCAGCAGTTCCAGGACATCACCCCTCCACTTT. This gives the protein CASSSRTSPLHF.

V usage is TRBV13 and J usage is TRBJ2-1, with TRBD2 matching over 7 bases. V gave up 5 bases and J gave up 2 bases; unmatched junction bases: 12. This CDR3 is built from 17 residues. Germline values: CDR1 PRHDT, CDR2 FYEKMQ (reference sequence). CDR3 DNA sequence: TGTGCCAGCAGCCCTAACGGTTGGGGGGGGACCTACAATGAGCAGTTCTTC. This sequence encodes CASSPNGWGGTYNEQFF.

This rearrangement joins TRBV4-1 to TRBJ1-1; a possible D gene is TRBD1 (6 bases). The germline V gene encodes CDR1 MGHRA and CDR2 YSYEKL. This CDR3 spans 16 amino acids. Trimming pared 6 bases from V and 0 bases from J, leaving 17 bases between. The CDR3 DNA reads TGCGCCAGCAGACACGTATGGGCAGGGGTGAACACTGAAGCTTTCTTT. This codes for CASRHVWAGVNTEAFF.

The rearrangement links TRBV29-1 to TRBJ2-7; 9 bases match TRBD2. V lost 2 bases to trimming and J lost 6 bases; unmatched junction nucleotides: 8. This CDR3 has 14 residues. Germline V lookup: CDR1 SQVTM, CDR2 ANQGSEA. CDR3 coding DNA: TGCAGCGTTGAATTTTCTAGCGGGATATCCGAGCAGTACTTC. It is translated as CSVEFSSGISEQYF.

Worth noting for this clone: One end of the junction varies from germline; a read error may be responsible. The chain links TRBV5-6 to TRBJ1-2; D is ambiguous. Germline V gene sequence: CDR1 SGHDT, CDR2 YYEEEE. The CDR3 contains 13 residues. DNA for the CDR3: TGTACCAGCAGCCGCGGGAGCAATTATGGCTACACCTTC. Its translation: CTSSRGSNYGYTF.

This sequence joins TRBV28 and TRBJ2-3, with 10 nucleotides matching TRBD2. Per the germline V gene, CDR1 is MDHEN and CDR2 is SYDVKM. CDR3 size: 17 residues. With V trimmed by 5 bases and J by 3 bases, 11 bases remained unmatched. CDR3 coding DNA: TGTGCCAGCAGTCAGAGGAGCGGGAGGGCCAGAACAGATACGCAGTATTTT. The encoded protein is CASSQRSGRARTDTQYF.

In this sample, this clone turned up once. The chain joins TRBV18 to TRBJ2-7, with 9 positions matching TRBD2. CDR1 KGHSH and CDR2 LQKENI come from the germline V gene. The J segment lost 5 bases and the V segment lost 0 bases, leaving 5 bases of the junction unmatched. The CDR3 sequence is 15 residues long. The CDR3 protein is CASSPPASGTNEQYF. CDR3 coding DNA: TGTGCCAGCTCACCACCGGCTAGCGGGACCAACGAGCAGTACTTC.

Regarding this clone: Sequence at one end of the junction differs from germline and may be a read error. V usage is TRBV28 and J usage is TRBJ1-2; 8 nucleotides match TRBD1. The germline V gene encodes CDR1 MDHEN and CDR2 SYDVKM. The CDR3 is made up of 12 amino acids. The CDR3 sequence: CASCTGTGGFAF. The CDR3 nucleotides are TGTGCCAGCTGCACCGGGACAGGTGGATTCGCCTTC.

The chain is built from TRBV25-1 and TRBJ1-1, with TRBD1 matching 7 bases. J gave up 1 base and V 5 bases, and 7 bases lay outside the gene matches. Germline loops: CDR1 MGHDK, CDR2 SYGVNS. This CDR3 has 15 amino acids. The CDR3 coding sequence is TGTGCCAGCAGTACACGACAGGGACCGAACACTGAAGCTTTCTTT. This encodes CASSTRQGPNTEAFF. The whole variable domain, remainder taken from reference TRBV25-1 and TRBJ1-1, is EADIYQTPRYLVIGTGKKITLECSQTMGHDKMYWYQQDPGMELHLIHYSYGVNSTEKGDLSSESTVSRIRTEHFPLTLESARPSHTSQYLCASSTRQGPNTEAFFGQGTRLTVV.

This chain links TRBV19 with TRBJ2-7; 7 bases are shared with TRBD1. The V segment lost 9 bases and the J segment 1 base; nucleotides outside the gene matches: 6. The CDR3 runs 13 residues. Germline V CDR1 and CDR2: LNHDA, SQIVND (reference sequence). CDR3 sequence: CASRDSGSYEQYF. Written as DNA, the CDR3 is TGTGCCAGCCGGGACAGTGGATCCTACGAGCAGTACTTC.

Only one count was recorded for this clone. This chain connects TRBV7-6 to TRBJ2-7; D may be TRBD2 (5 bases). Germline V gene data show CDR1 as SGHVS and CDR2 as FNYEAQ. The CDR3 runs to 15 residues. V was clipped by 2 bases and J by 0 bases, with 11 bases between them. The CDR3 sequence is CASSLIEGTSYEQYF. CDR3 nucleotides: TGTGCCAGCAGCTTAATTGAGGGAACCTCCTACGAGCAGTACTTC.

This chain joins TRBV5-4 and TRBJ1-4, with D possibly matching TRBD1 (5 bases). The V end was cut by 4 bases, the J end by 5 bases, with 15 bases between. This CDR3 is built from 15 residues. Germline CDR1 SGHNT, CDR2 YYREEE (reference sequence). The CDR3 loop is CASSRAGRTNEKLFF. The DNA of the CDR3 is TGTGCCAGCAGCCGAGCCGGACGGACAAATGAAAAACTGTTTTTT.

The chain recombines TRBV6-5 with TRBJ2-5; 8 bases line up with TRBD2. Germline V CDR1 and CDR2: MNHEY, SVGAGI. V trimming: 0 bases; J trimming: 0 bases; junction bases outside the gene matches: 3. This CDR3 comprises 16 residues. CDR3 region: CASSYSSGANQETQYF. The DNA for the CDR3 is TGTGCCAGCAGTTACTCTAGCGGGGCGAACCAAGAGACCCAGTACTTC.

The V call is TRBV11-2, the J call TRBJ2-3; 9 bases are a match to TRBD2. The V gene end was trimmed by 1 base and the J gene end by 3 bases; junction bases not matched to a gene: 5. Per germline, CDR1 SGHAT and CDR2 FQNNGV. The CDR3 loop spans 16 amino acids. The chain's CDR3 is CASSLVSGSSTDTQYF. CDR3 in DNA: TGTGCCAGCAGCTTAGTTAGCGGGAGTTCGACAGATACGCAGTATTTT.

The CDR3, as DNA: TGTGCCAGCAGCCAAGGGTGGCGGGAGGTCCCCTACGAGCAGTACTTC. Residues: CASSQGWREVPYEQYF. The V call is TRBV21-1, the J call TRBJ2-7; TRBD2 is taken as the D call from the table, unchecked against the DNA. TRBV21-1 counts as a pseudogene. CDR3 length equals 16 residues.